This is a list of T cell receptor beta chains from one sample in a study of shared clonotypes between healthy human individuals. Clones were sequenced by immunoSEQ multiplex PCR, and TCRdb holds only the in-frame ones, with some missing. The sample has 2 million to 3 million clones, 90% to 95% seen once. The sequenced material came from naive CD4+ T cells from PBMCs. The origin of the receptors is a man between 18 and 35 years old in good health. Some clones in this sample may be carry-over from other donors' samples. Both conserved end residues are part of each CDR3. D genes are given only for firm matches. A row's size may be missing; if present it is once, few, many or a size class.

v_gene	j_gene	abundance	d_gene	CDR3aa	CDR3nt
TRBV6-1	TRBJ2-1	-	-	CASSAGAPSSYNEQFF	TGTGCCAGCAGTGCCGGAGCCCCGAGCTCCTACAATGAGCAGTTCTTC
TRBV27	TRBJ2-1	-	-	CASSLGGLYNEQFF	TGTGCCAGCAGTTTAGGCGGGCTCTACAATGAGCAGTTCTTC
TRBV25-1	TRBJ2-7	-	-	CATQIRVQSGGHEQYF	TGTGCCACCCAGATTCGGGTACAGAGTGGGGGCCACGAGCAGTACTTC
TRBV5-4	TRBJ2-7	-	-	CASTLREGYEQYF	TGTGCCAGCACCTTGAGGGAAGGGTACGAGCAGTACTTC
TRBV28	TRBJ1-1	-	TRBD1	CASSLTGTGTQAAFF	TGTGCCAGCAGTTTAACCGGGACAGGGACCCAGGCGGCTTTCTTT
TRBV29-1	TRBJ2-1	-	TRBD2	CSATLSGGSSYNEQFF	TGCAGCGCTACCCTTAGCGGGGGTAGCTCCTACAATGAGCAGTTCTTC
TRBV29-1	TRBJ2-3	-	TRBD2	CSVEGTSGSGDTQYF	TGCAGCGTTGAGGGGACTAGCGGGAGTGGAGATACGCAGTATTTT
TRBV5-4	TRBJ2-7	-	-	CASSLDGGRYEQYF	TGTGCCAGCAGCTTGGACGGGGGACGATACGAGCAGTACTTC
TRBV28	TRBJ2-3	-	-	CASKLAGSTDTQYF	TGTGCCAGCAAGCTAGCCGGATCTACAGATACGCAGTATTTT
TRBV2	TRBJ1-4	-	-	CASSDVGENEKLFF	TGTGCCAGCAGTGATGTAGGGGAAAATGAAAAACTGTTTTTT
TRBV7-8	TRBJ1-5	once	-	CASSLEGLGALQPQHF	TGTGCCAGCAGCTTAGAGGGGCTGGGGGCACTTCAGCCCCAGCATTTT
TRBV5-6	TRBJ2-1	-	-	CASSLVGRLPPLDEQFF	TGTGCCAGCAGCTTGGTTGGGAGACTTCCACCTCTCGATGAGCAGTTCTTC
TRBV6-6	TRBJ2-3	-	-	CASSWTGGLTDTQYF	TGTGCCAGCAGTTGGACTGGGGGCCTCACAGATACGCAGTATTTT
TRBV7-9	TRBJ1-1	-	-	CASSLAGGEEAFF	TGTGCCAGCAGCTTAGCTGGGGGGGAGGAAGCTTTCTTT
TRBV19	TRBJ2-2	-	TRBD1	CASQRQGNTGELFF	TGTGCCAGCCAACGACAGGGGAACACCGGGGAGCTGTTTTTT
TRBV20-1	TRBJ1-4	few	-	CSANHGEKLFF	TGCAGTGCTAATCATGGCGAAAAACTGTTTTTT
TRBV18	TRBJ1-1	-	-	CASSLPVSTEAFF	TGTGCCAGCTCACTCCCGGTTAGTACTGAAGCTTTCTTT
TRBV9	TRBJ1-3	-	-	CASSVEGAPGNTIYF	TGTGCCAGCAGCGTAGAAGGGGCGCCCGGAAACACCATATATTTT
TRBV9	TRBJ2-7	-	TRBD1	CASSSTQGAGEQYF	TGTGCCAGCAGCTCGACGCAGGGGGCTGGAGAGCAGTACTTC
TRBV5-5	TRBJ1-1	-	-	CASSAGTSNTEAFF	TGTGCCAGCAGCGCCGGGACATCGAACACTGAAGCTTTCTTT
TRBV2	TRBJ2-5	-	TRBD1	CASSLQGVGETQYF	TGTGCCAGCAGCCTACAGGGGGTCGGAGAGACCCAGTACTTC
TRBV18	TRBJ2-3	-	TRBD2	CASSPIAIVSGSADTQYF	TGTGCCAGCTCACCAATCGCGATCGTTAGCGGGAGTGCAGATACGCAGTATTTT
TRBV19	TRBJ2-1	-	TRBD2	CASSSQLAASYNEQFF	TGTGCCAGTAGTTCCCAACTAGCGGCCTCCTACAATGAGCAGTTCTTC
TRBV11-3	TRBJ2-1	-	TRBD2	CASSLTSGSSYNEQFF	TGTGCCAGCAGCTTGACTAGCGGGAGCTCCTACAATGAGCAGTTCTTC
TRBV6-5	TRBJ1-2	-	-	CASSRADYGYTF	TGTGCCAGCAGTCGAGCGGACTATGGCTACACCTTC
TRBV28	TRBJ1-4	-	TRBD1	CASRTGQGGEKLFF	TGTGCCAGCAGGACGGGACAGGGAGGGGAAAAACTGTTTTTT
TRBV18	TRBJ2-7	-	-	CASSGLYEQYF	TGTGCCAGCTCTGGCCTCTACGAGCAGTACTTC
TRBV28	TRBJ2-1	-	TRBD1	CATTGRNNEQFF	TGTGCCACGACAGGGAGAAACAATGAGCAGTTCTTC